The 9 T cell receptor beta chains in this list originate from one sample, sequenced in a study of blood T cell repertoires in COVID-19. Only in-frame clones appear in the TCRdb table, and some are missing; sequencing was by immunoSEQ multiplex PCR. Here the sample spans about 43,000 clones, under 85% being singletons. Material: peripheral blood. The receptors here all came from a woman older than 75 with acute or convalescent COVID-19.

The chain has TRBV19 and TRBJ1-1, with a possible D match to TRBD1 (6 bases). CDR3 length equals 15 residues. V was clipped by 0 bases and J by 4 bases, with 12 bases between them. The germline V gene has CDR1 LNHDA and CDR2 SQIVND (reference sequence). The CDR3 sequence: CASSIDPGHSTEAFF. The CDR3 region has the DNA TGTGCCAGTAGTATAGACCCGGGACACAGCACTGAAGCTTTCTTT.

The chain carries TRBV19 and TRBJ2-2, with 7 bases aligning to TRBD2. The CDR3 contains 14 residues. The V gene's germline CDR1 is LNHDA and CDR2 SQIVND (reference sequence). J was trimmed by 4 bases and V by 5 bases; bases with no gene match: 4. The CDR3 region is CASSPSSGTGELFF. CDR3 in DNA: TGTGCCAGTAGTCCCTCTAGCGGCACCGGGGAGCTGTTTTTT. The full variable domain, rest sourced from reference TRBV19 and TRBJ2-2, is DGGITQSPKYLFRKEGQNVTLSCEQNLNHDAMYWYRQDPGQGLRLIYYSQIVNDFQKGDIAEGYSVSREKKESFPLTVTSAQKNPTAFYLCASSPSSGTGELFFGEGSRLTVL.

This clone was observed once. This chain connects TRBV25-1 to TRBJ2-7; 9 positions agree with TRBD1. V lost 6 bases, J lost 0 bases, and 6 bases stayed unmatched. Per the germline V gene, CDR1 is MGHDK and CDR2 is SYGVNS. The CDR3 covers 15 residues. The CDR3 region is CASSGGQGNSYEQYF. Written as DNA, the CDR3 is TGTGCCAGCAGCGGGGGACAGGGAAACTCCTACGAGCAGTACTTC.

The genes are TRBV19 and TRBJ1-3, with D maybe TRBD1 (5 bases). CDR3 length: 15 residues. Germline V gene sequence: CDR1 LNHDA, CDR2 SQIVND (reference sequence). V was trimmed by 4 bases and J by 0 bases, leaving 10 bases between them. The CDR3 region is CASSTQDLSGNTIYF. The CDR3 DNA sequence: TGTGCCAGTAGTACACAGGACCTCTCTGGAAACACCATATATTTT.

The chain joins TRBV11-2 to TRBJ2-3; 8 bases map to TRBD2. Losses at the gene ends were 8 bases for V and 2 bases for J; bases not matched to a gene: 9. Germline V lookup: CDR1 SGHAT, CDR2 FQNNGV. The CDR3 spans 15 residues. CDR3 region: CASGRVAGITDTQYF. CDR3 in DNA: TGTGCCAGCGGACGGGTAGCGGGGATCACAGATACGCAGTATTTT.

This sequence joins TRBV7-9 and TRBJ2-3, with 9 bases identical to TRBD2. Germline V CDR1 and CDR2: SEHNR, FQNEAQ (reference sequence). Trimming removed 5 bases from V and 2 bases from J; junction bases left unmatched: 11. This CDR3 has 17 residues. The CDR3 DNA sequence: TGTGCCAGCAGCCCTCCCGAGCGGGGGGAATACACAGATACGCAGTATTTT. This translates into CASSPPERGEYTDTQYF.

This chain uses TRBV5-6 with TRBJ2-6, with D maybe TRBD1 (5 bases). Germline CDR1 and CDR2: SGHDT and YYEEEE. The CDR3 length is 16 residues. The V end lost 4 bases, the J end lost 2 bases, and 13 bases lay between the germline ends. The DNA of the CDR3 is TGTGCCAGCAGCCCCCCCGGCAGGGCTGGGGCCAACGTCCTGACTTTC. Translation: CASSPPGRAGANVLTF.

DNA for the CDR3: TGTGCCAGCAGCCGCGACAGGGGCGGTGGCTACACCTTC. Its translation: CASSRDRGGGYTF. The gene calls are TRBV6-5 and TRBJ1-2, with 8 bases lining up with TRBD1. CDR1 is MNHEY, CDR2 SVGAGI, per germline. This CDR3 spans 13 amino acids. The V segment lost 6 bases and the J segment 7 bases; nucleotides outside the gene matches: 7.

This sequence joins TRBV11-2 and TRBJ1-2; D unclear. The CDR3 length is 14 residues. Germline CDR1 is SGHAT and CDR2 is FQNNGV. The germline V and J ends were trimmed by 1 base and 3 bases, with 9 bases remaining between them. The CDR3 DNA follows: TGTGCCAGCAGCTTAGGAGGAGACCACTATGGCTACACCTTC. Translated: CASSLGGDHYGYTF.